Given below is one TCR beta chain in context. The data were produced by immunoSEQ multiplex PCR, yet TCRdb's version contains in-frame clones alone and is incomplete. Among around 30,000 clones listed, less than 95% were seen once. These data belong to a study of control samples from healthy donors and cancer patients. The CDR3 loop spans 12 amino acids. With 5 bases removed from V and 8 bases from J, the gap between germline ends came to 12 bases. Germline lookup yields CDR1 SGHTA and CDR2 FQGNSA. V usage is TRBV7-2 and J usage is TRBJ1-2; unclear D gene. Material: blood. The source is a man aged 55 to 70 in good health. In nucleotides, the CDR3 is TGTGCCAGCAGCCAGCTGCAAAAGGGCTACACCTTC. Its translation: CASSQLQKGYTF.